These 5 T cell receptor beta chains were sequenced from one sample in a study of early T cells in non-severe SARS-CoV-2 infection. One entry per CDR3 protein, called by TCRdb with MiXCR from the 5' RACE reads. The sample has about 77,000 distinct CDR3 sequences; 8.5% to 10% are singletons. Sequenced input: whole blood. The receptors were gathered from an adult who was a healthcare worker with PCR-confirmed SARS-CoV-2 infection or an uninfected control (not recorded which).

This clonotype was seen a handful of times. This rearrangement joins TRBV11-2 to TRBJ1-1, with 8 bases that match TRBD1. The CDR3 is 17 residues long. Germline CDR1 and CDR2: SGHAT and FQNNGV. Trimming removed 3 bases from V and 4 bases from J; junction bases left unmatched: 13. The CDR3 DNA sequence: TGTGCCAGCAGCTTTCCAGGGGGCTCAGTAAGGGGCACTGAAGCTTTCTTT. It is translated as CASSFPGGSVRGTEAFF.

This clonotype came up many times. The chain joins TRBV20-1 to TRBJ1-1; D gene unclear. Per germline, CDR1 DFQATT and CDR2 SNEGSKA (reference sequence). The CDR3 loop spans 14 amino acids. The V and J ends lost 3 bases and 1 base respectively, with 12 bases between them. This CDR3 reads CSARAPTANTEAFF. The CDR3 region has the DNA TGCAGTGCTAGGGCCCCGACGGCGAACACTGAAGCTTTCTTT.

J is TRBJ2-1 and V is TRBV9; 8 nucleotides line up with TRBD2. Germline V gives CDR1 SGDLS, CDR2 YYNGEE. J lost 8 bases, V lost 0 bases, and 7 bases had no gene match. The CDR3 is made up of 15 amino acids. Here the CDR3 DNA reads TGTGCCAGCAGCGTAGTATCGGGAGGGCGGGATGAGCAGTTCTTC. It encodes CASSVVSGGRDEQFF. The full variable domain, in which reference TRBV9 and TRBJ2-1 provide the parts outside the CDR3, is DSGVTQTPKHLITATGQRVTLRCSPRSGDLSVYWYQQSLDQGLQFLIQYYNGEERAKGNILERFSAQQFPDLHSELNLSSLELGDSALYFCASSVVSGGRDEQFFGPGTRLTVL.

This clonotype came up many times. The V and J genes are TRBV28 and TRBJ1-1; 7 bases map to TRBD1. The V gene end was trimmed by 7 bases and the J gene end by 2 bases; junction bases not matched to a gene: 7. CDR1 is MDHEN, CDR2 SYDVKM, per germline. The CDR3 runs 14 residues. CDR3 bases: TGTGCCAGCAAAACGACAGGGATCAACACTGAAGCTTTCTTT. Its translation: CASKTTGINTEAFF.

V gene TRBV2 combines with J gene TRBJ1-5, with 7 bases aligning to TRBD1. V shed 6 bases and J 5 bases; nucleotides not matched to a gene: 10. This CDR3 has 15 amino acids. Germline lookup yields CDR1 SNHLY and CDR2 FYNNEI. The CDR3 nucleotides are TGTGCCAGCAGGATGACAGGGTGGGGAGATCAGCCCCAGCATTTT. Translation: CASRMTGWGDQPQHF.